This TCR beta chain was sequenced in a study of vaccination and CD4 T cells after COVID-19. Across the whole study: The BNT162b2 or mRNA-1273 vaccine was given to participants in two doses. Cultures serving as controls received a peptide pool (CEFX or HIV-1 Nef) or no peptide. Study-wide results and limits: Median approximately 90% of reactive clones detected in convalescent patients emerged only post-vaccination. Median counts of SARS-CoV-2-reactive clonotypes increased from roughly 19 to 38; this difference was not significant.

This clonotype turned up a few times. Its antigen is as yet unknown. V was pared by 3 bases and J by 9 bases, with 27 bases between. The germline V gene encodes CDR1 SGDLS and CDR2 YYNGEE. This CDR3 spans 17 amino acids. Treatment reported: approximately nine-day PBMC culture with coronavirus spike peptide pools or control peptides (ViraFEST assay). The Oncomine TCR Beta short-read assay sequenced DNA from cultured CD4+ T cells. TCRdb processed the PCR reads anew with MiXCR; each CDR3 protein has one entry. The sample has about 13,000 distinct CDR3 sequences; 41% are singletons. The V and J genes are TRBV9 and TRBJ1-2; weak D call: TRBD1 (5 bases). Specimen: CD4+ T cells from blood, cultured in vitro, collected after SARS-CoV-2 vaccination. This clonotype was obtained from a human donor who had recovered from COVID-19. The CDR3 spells CASSAMGPYDSETSYTF. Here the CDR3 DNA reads TGTGCCAGCAGCGCCATGGGGCCCTACGACAGCGAGACAAGCTACACCTTC.